What follows are 3 T cell receptor beta chains derived from one specimen sequenced in a study of T cells in Graves' hyperthyroidism and ophthalmopathy. Authors of the study amplified TCR beta CDR3 regions from RNA transcripts. Researchers ran a first-round RT-PCR on the TCR CDR3 using the HTBI primer set. One entry per CDR3 protein, called by TCRdb with MiXCR from the multiplex PCR reads. Of fewer than 300,000 distinct CDR3 sequences detected, 15% appear once; the ten largest clones hold around 30%. The source material was blood. The receptors shown here come from a woman aged 50 to 65 with Graves' hyperthyroidism that later progressed to Graves' ophthalmopathy.

About this clonotype itself: Given a much more abundant clone one base away, this may be a read error. The rearrangement joins TRBV12-3 or TRBV12-4 to TRBJ1-5; D is undetermined. The CDR3 has 14 amino acids. Trimming pared 6 bases from V and 9 bases from J, leaving 18 bases between. The CDR3 sequence: CASSTRHKGRPQHF. CDR3 nucleotides: TGTGCCAGCAGCACCAGACATAAAGGTCGGCCCCAGCATTTT.

This clonotype occurred many times. The rearrangement links TRBV5-1 to TRBJ1-1; D possibly corresponds to TRBD1 (5 bases). Germline V gene data show CDR1 as SGHRS and CDR2 as YFSETQ. This CDR3 contains 13 residues. Trimming pared 1 base from V and 5 bases from J, leaving 9 bases between. CDR3 protein: CASSLWEGTEAFF. As DNA, the CDR3 is TGCGCCAGCAGCTTGTGGGAGGGGACTGAAGCTTTCTTT.

This clonotype was counted a few times. The rearrangement links TRBV20-1 to TRBJ1-1; TRBD1 matches 8 bases. V was clipped by 5 bases and J by 4 bases; unmatched bases: 3. CDR3 length: 12 amino acids. CDR1 DFQATT and CDR2 SNEGSKA come from the germline V gene (reference sequence). CDR3 sequence (DNA): TGCAGTGCTTGGACAGGGCGCACTGAAGCTTTCTTT. The encoded protein is CSAWTGRTEAFF.